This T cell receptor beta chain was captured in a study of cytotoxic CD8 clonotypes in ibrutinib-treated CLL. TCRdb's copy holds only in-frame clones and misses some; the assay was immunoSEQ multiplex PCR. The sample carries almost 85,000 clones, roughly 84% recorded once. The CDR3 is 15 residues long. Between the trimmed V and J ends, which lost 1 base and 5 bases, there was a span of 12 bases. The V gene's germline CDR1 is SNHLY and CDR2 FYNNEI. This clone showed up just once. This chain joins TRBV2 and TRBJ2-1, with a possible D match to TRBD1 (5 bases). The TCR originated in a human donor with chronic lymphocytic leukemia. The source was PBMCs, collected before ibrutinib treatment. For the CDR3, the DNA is TGTGCCAGCAGTGAAGTTCTCTGGACAAACAATGAGCAGTTCTTC. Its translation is CASSEVLWTNNEQFF.